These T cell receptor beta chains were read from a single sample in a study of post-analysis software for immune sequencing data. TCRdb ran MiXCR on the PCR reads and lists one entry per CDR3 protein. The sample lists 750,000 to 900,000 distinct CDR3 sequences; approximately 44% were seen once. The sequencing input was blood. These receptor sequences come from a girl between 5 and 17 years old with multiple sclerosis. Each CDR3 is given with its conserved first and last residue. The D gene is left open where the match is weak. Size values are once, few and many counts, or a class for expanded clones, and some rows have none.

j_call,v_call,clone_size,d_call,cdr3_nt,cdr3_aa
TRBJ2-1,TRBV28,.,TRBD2,TGTGCCAGCAATTTAGCGGGAGAAACTGAGCAGTTCTTC,CASNLAGETEQFF
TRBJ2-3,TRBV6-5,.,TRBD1,TGTGCCAGCAGTTACTCGACGGGACAGGGGGCTGGCACAGATACGCAGTATTTT,CASSYSTGQGAGTDTQYF
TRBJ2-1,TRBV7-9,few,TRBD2,TGTGCCAGCAGCCCGACTCTTGGGACTAGGGAGGACAATGAGCAGTTCTTC,CASSPTLGTREDNEQFF
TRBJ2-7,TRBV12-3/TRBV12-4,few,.,TGTGCCACCGGTTTGGGGGTAGACGAGCAGTACTTC,CATGLGVDEQYF
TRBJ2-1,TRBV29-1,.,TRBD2,TGCAGCGTTGACGGGACTAGCGGGACGGAGCAGTTCTTC,CSVDGTSGTEQFF
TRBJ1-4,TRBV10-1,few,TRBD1,TGCGCCAGCCAAGGGACAGGGACAGGGGGGATGAAAGAAAAACTGTTTTTT,CASQGTGTGGMKEKLFF
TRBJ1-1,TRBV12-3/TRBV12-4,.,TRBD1,TGTGCCAGCACCCGGGGACAGGGAGACGAAGCTTTCTTT,CASTRGQGDEAFF
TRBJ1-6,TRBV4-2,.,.,TGTGCCAGCAGCCAAGGGCTACCCAGGGCGATTAATTCACCCCTCCACTTT,CASSQGLPRAINSPLHF
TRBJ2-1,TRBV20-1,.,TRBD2,TGCAGTGGGACCCTGGGCTCGACTAGCGGCTACTACAATGAGCAGTTCTTC,CSGTLGSTSGYYNEQFF
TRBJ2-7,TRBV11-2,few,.,TGTGCCAGCAGCTCCGGGGACGTCTCCTGCGAGCAGTACTTC,CASSSGDVSCEQYF
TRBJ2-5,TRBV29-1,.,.,TGCAGCGCCGGTCGGTCGCAGGGGAACAATGAGCAGTACTTC,CSAGRSQGNNEQYF
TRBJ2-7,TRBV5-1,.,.,TGCGCCAGCAGCTTGGCCGTGAGGGCCGGGCAAGAGCCCTCCTACGAGCAGTACTTC,CASSLAVRAGQEPSYEQYF
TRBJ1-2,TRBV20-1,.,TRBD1,TGCAGTGCTAGAGGACAGGGGTCGTGGGGCTACACCTTC,CSARGQGSWGYTF
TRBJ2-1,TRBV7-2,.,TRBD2,TGTGCCAGCAGCTTTTCCACCTGGACTAGCGGGAGGGCCTACAATGAGCAGTTCTTC,CASSFSTWTSGRAYNEQFF
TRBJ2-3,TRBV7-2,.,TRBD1,TGTGCCAGCAGCTTACTGACAGGGGGCGATTGGGATACGCAGTATTTT,CASSLLTGGDWDTQYF
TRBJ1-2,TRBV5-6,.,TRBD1,TGTGCCAGCAGCCCACGAGTCCGGGACAGGGATTTTGGCTACACCTTC,CASSPRVRDRDFGYTF
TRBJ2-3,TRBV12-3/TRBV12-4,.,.,TGTGCCAGCAGCCGGTCCGGCGGACGCACAGATACGCAGTATTTT,CASSRSGGRTDTQYF
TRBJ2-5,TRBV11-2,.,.,TGTGCCAGCAGCACCGGGACGCCGGAGACCCAGTACTTC,CASSTGTPETQYF